This paragraph reports one TCR beta chain. Its antigen remains unknown. Treatment of the sample: oral pan-JAK inhibitor, 5-10 mg twice daily. The data were obtained in a study of CD8+ T cells in alopecia areata. General study findings and limits: The study found higher clonality in lesional than normal scalp, especially in alopecia totalis/universalis. Against the mouse data, patients shared TCRs less clearly, possibly for HLA reasons.

Extracted RNA was reverse transcribed into cDNA, the sequencing template. Sequencing used immunoSEQ multiplex PCR; TCRdb keeps in-frame clones, though not all of them. Among about 190,000 clones listed, 60% were seen once. CDR3 length: 14 amino acids. CDR1 SQVTM and CDR2 ANQGSEA come from the germline V gene. V lost 5 bases to trimming and J lost 3 bases, with 15 bases between them. This material consisted of CD4+ T cells sorted from blood, taken at week 24, from a patient treated with tofacitinib. J is TRBJ2-3 and V is TRBV29-1, with unresolved D. This clonotype was obtained from a human donor with alopecia areata. CDR3 protein: CSVLTRSLTDTQYF. The CDR3 coding sequence is TGCAGCGTTTTAACAAGATCGTTGACAGATACGCAGTATTTT.